The present TCR beta chain was sequenced within a study of regulatory T cells in long-lasting Graves disease. Study observations and caveats: Persistent patients shared more public clonotypes (about 2,700) than new patients (under 1,000). Accuracy was possibly reduced by small sample size.

V was clipped by 4 bases and J by 1 base, with 13 bases between them. The CDR3 totals 14 residues. Germline V CDR1 and CDR2: GTSNPN, SVGIG (reference sequence). This clonotype was recorded at least ten times. Antigen specificity is unknown. Time point described: newly diagnosed GD, antithyroid drugs for less than 3 months. TCR sequences were obtained from RNA taken from PBMCs. Construction of TCR beta libraries relied on iRepertoire HTBI primers and on Arm-PCR targeting CDR3 regions. MiXCR was run by TCRdb on the multiplex PCR reads, yielding one entry per CDR3 protein. The sample lists some 320,000 distinct CDR3 sequences, about 18% occurring once.

Specimen: peripheral blood mononuclear cells (PBMCs), collected at new diagnosis, from a patient treated with antithyroid drugs. The clonotype comes from a female donor with Graves disease. This chain uses TRBV30 with TRBJ1-1, with D perhaps TRBD1 (6 bases). CDR3 loop: CAWMWTVPNTEAFF. The CDR3 region has the DNA TGTGCCTGGATGTGGACAGTACCGAACACTGAAGCTTTCTTT.